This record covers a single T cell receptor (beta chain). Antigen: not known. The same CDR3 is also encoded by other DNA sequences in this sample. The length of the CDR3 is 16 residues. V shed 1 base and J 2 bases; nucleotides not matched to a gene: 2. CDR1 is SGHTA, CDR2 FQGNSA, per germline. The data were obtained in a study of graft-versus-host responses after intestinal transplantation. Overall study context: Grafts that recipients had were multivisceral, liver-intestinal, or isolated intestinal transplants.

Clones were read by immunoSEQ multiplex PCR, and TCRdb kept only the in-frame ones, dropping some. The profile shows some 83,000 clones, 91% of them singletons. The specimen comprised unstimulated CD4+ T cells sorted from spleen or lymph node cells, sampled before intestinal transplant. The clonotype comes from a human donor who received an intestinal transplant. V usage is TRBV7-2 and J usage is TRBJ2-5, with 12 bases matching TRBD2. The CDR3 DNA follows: TGTGCCAGCAGCTTAGGGCTAGCGGGGGGGCAAGAGACCCAGTACTTC. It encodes CASSLGLAGGQETQYF.